Included here is one T cell receptor (beta chain) sequence, with context. Its binding antigen is unknown. Base qualities are not at hand, and no much larger clone is one base apart. This sample was included in a study of blood T cell repertoires in COVID-19 (dated by TCRdb to about 2020). For context, the study as a whole: Samples from collaborators originated in the United States, Italy and Spain and spanned both the acute and convalescent phases of COVID-19. The prospective study material was composed of cDNA or gDNA derived from T cells, B-cell-depleted T cells, or PBMCs. Subjects who had been exposed to COVID-19, were actively infected with it, or had recovered from it provided the deeply sampled blood TCRbeta repertoires that made up the dataset. The repertoires were released in a freely available public database intended as a resource for research on the immune response to SARS-CoV-2. Samples came from the ongoing ImmuneRACE study (first 160 participants) plus 1,254 subjects from 6 global collaborators. Sample metadata almost always included a de-identified subject ID, COVID-19 status, age in years and sex. Where available, HLA class I and class II types were obtained from metadata supplied by the sample provider rather than from assay-based typing.

TCRbeta CDR3 regions were amplified from genomic DNA by means of the immunoSEQ Assay, a bias-controlled multiplex PCR. Concerning the study's data processing: Nucleated cell counts per sample were estimated from amplification of reference gene primers within the assay. To quantify the absolute abundance of each unique TCRbeta CDR3 rearrangement, sequence reads were collapsed and filtered. For each sample, productive Simpson clonality was calculated as the square root of Simpson's diversity index over productive rearrangements. Entries here come from immuneACCESS through TCRdb and include only in-frame sequences with V and J called. Some clones fail to appear in such tables; in the studies checked, an unresolved V gene covers under half of the shortfall, and the cause of the remainder is unknown. V and J calls and clone size are as listed in that table; D and trimming were resolved from the DNA. The sample profile shows roughly 41,000 clones; approximately 87% of them were found once. In total, the top ten clones hold around 15% of the sample.

Summary of the overall study and its limitations: The quantity of clinical and demographic metadata differed by source and by participant and was supplied without curation.

Each collaborating institution followed its own protocols to collect whole blood in K2EDTA tubes. For TCRbeta analysis, collaborators shipped samples in one of three forms: frozen whole blood, isolated PBMCs, or DNA extracted from either of those sample types. Sequencing was performed on peripheral blood. The clonotype comes from a human donor in a cohort sampled during active COVID-19.

CDR3 loop: CATSRGAGGASETQYF. The DNA sequence reads TGTGCCACCAGCAGAGGGGCCGGGGGGGCCTCAGAGACCCAGTACTTC. Here the chain combines TRBV15 and TRBJ2-5, with 8 junctional bases fitting TRBD2. Reading the germline V gene (reference sequence) gives CDR1 LNHNV and CDR2 YYDKDF. From the cysteine up to the phenylalanine, the CDR3 has a length of 16 residues. CDR3 DNA is the only sequence kept; it has 48 bases, read in frame from the first base. The junction shows trimming of 1 base on V and 4 bases on J, and the gene matches do not reach 8 bases of it.